The clone carrying this TCR beta chain was counted between two and nine times. What it recognizes is unknown. One base away lies a much larger clone, so this may be a sequencing read error. These data belong to a study of T cells in Graves' hyperthyroidism and ophthalmopathy. Authors of the study amplified TCR beta CDR3 regions from RNA transcripts. Initially, a first-round RT-PCR of the TCR CDR3 employed the HTBI primer set. Each CDR3 protein gets one entry after TCRdb re-called the multiplex PCR reads with MiXCR. There are more than 500,000 distinct CDR3 sequences in the sample; around 15% occur only once, and 3.5% to 4.5% lies in the top ten. This CDR3 has 16 residues. CDR1 is MNHNS, CDR2 SASEGT, per germline. Study-level points and caveats: For ophthalmopathy, model prediction preceded onset by a median roughly 6.2 months.

Not enrolled were patients with uncontrolled infection, other autoimmune disease, pregnancy or lactation. Based on clinical symptoms, serum thyroxine and TRAb, thyroid ultrasound and orbital computed tomography, diagnoses were reached. Each 10 ml fresh peripheral blood draw supplied the PBMCs. This clonotype originated in a woman aged 40 to 50 with Graves' ophthalmopathy. The sequencing input was blood. V gene TRBV6-1 combines with J gene TRBJ1-2; D is perhaps TRBD1 (5 bases). The CDR3 is CASNRQIPLRDYGHTF. Written as DNA, the CDR3 is TGTGCCAGCAATCGGCAGATACCTCTTCGGGACTATGGCCACACCTTC.